Shown below are 17 T cell receptor beta chains from a single sample sequenced in a study of regulatory T cells in long-lasting Graves disease. Indicated time point: newly diagnosed GD, antithyroid drugs for less than 3 months. The TCR library was prepared using RNA isolated from PBMCs. Through Arm-PCR of CDR3 regions and iRepertoire HTBI primers, TCR beta libraries were built. TCRdb itself ran the multiplex PCR reads through MiXCR, one entry per CDR3 protein. Of some 400,000 distinct CDR3 sequences listed, under 15% are singletons. These data are also associated with another study on T cells in Graves' hyperthyroidism and ophthalmopathy.

This specimen consisted of peripheral blood mononuclear cells (PBMCs), obtained at new diagnosis, from a patient treated with antithyroid drugs. All receptors derive from a woman between 25 and 40 years old with Graves disease.

This clonotype was counted at least ten times. J is TRBJ1-5 and V is TRBV28; no clear D. CDR3 length: 15 residues. CDR1 and CDR2 (germline): MDHEN, SYDVKM. V was trimmed by 6 bases and J by 3 bases, leaving 15 bases between them. CDR3 residues: CASSSGQALNQPQHF. In DNA, the CDR3 is TGTGCCAGCAGCTCAGGTCAGGCCCTCAATCAGCCCCAGCATTTT.

In this sample, this clonotype turned up many times. The chain is built from TRBV27 and TRBJ1-1, with D perhaps TRBD1 (5 bases). Trimming removed 0 bases from V and 0 bases from J, with 8 bases in between. CDR3 length equals 15 residues. Germline V lookup: CDR1 MNHEY, CDR2 SMNVEV (reference sequence). The CDR3 nucleotides read TGTGCCAGCAGTTTATCTGGGGCCCTGAACACTGAAGCTTTCTTT. It codes for CASSLSGALNTEAFF.

This clonotype appeared many times. The rearrangement joins TRBV12-3 or TRBV12-4 to TRBJ2-7; D gene ambiguous. V lost 5 bases and J lost 5, with 7 bases in between. The CDR3 contains 11 residues. CDR3 sequence (DNA): TGTGCCAGCAGTCCGCAGGACGAGCAGTACTTC. Protein product: CASSPQDEQYF.

This clonotype was detected ten times or more. The chain employs TRBV30 and TRBJ2-5; possible D gene TRBD1, 6 bases. CDR3 length: 15 amino acids. Germline-derived CDR1 and CDR2 are GTSNPN and SVGIG (reference sequence). V was clipped by 3 bases and J by 2 bases, with 16 bases between them. The CDR3 protein is CAWSSTGTPQETQYF. The CDR3 nucleotides read TGTGCCTGGAGCTCAACCGGGACACCACAAGAGACCCAGTACTTC.

This chain connects TRBV19 to TRBJ2-1; 9 bases fit TRBD1. V dropped 4 bases and J dropped 8; count of bases not matched to a gene: 9. The CDR3 contains 15 residues. Germline V gene lookup returns CDR1 LNHDA and CDR2 SQIVND (reference sequence). This chain's CDR3 is CASSTQGAGFHEQFF. In DNA, the CDR3 is TGTGCCAGTAGTACACAGGGGGCCGGTTTCCATGAGCAGTTCTTC.

This clonotype was seen a few times. The CDR3: CASSGVEANQPQHF. The CDR3 region has the DNA TGTGCCAGCAGCGGGGTGGAAGCCAATCAGCCCCAGCATTTT. This chain joins TRBV7-9 and TRBJ1-5; D is ambiguous. Germline CDR1 reads SEHNR; CDR2 reads FQNEAQ (reference sequence). Trimming took off 5 bases at V and 3 bases at J, with 11 bases between the two ends. This CDR3 is built from 14 residues. The variable domain in full, completed from reference TRBV7-9 and TRBJ1-5, reads DTGVSQNPRHKITKRGQNVTFRCDPISEHNRLYWYRQTLGQGPEFLTYFQNEAQLEKSRLLSDRFSAERPKGSFSTLEIQRTEQGDSAMYLCASSGVEANQPQHFGDGTRLSIL.

This clonotype has only a few counts. V usage is TRBV10-3 and J usage is TRBJ2-6; D possibly matches TRBD1 or TRBD2 (5 bases each). This CDR3 has 16 amino acids. V lost 3 bases and J 4 bases, leaving 13 bases between the germline ends. Germline V CDR1 and CDR2: ENHRY, SYGVKD. This chain's CDR3 is CAISDLGPSGANVLTF. CDR3 coding DNA: TGTGCCATCAGTGATTTGGGACCATCCGGGGCCAACGTCCTGACTTTC.

This clonotype has ten or more counts. This chain links TRBV12-3 or TRBV12-4 with TRBJ1-5; D gene unclear. The CDR3 is made up of 14 amino acids. V lost 3 bases and J lost 1, with 7 bases in between. The CDR3 sequence is CASSFSGSNQPQHF. DNA for the CDR3: TGTGCCAGCAGTTTTAGTGGAAGCAATCAGCCCCAGCATTTT.

The chain carries TRBV5-1 and TRBJ2-3; TRBD2 is a possible D gene (6 bases). The V gene's germline CDR1 is SGHRS and CDR2 YFSETQ. Trimming left V 4 bases short and J 4 bases short, with 10 bases between. This CDR3 is 13 amino acids long. Here the CDR3 DNA reads TGCGCCAGCAGCCGGGACTTGGCAGATACGCAGTATTTT. This sequence encodes CASSRDLADTQYF.

This clonotype has a count of ten or more. V gene TRBV29-1 combines with J gene TRBJ2-1; 11 bases are a match to TRBD2. From germline, CDR1 is SQVTM and CDR2 ANQGSEA. The CDR3 consists of 15 residues. After removal of 6 bases from V and 7 bases from J, the junction contained 11 bases not matched to a gene. The CDR3, as DNA: TGCAGCGTGGTAGGAGGGACTAGCGGACCTAATGAGCAGTTCTTC. It encodes CSVVGGTSGPNEQFF.

This clonotype has a count of ten or more. The chain recombines TRBV6-5 with TRBJ1-1; D is ambiguous. This CDR3 is 15 amino acids long. V shed 0 bases and J shed 0 bases, with 8 bases lying between them. The V gene's germline CDR1 is MNHEY and CDR2 SVGAGI. The CDR3 is CASSYSSGVNTEAFF. The DNA of the CDR3 is TGTGCCAGCAGTTACTCGAGCGGGGTGAACACTGAAGCTTTCTTT.

This chain links TRBV5-1 with TRBJ2-1, with TRBD2 matching 9 bases. This CDR3 contains 15 residues. CDR1 and CDR2 (germline): SGHRS, YFSETQ. Trimming took 4 bases from V and 7 from J; bases not matched to a gene: 9. Here the CDR3 reads CASSLTGTSINEQFF. The CDR3 DNA reads as TGCGCCAGCAGCCTCACCGGGACTAGCATAAATGAGCAGTTCTTC.

The chain recombines TRBV18 with TRBJ2-1; 10 bases line up with TRBD1. The CDR3 sequence is 15 residues long. Germline CDR1 KGHSH, CDR2 LQKENI. Unmatched junction bases numbered 2, after V lost 0 bases and J lost 6 bases. The CDR3 coding sequence is TGTGCCAGCTCACCACCCGGGACAGGGGTCAATGAGCAGTTCTTC. It is translated as CASSPPGTGVNEQFF.

In this sample, this clonotype turned up a few times. This chain joins TRBV2 and TRBJ1-5; weak D call: TRBD1 (5 bases). The CDR3 sequence is 16 residues long. Germline CDR1 SNHLY, CDR2 FYNNEI. V was shortened by 6 bases and J by 2 bases, with 17 bases between the two germline ends. CDR3 sequence (DNA): TGTGCCAGCAGGTGGGACGCCCCGAAGGGCAATCAGCCCCAGCATTTT. It codes for CASRWDAPKGNQPQHF.

This clonotype was found a few times. V is TRBV15 and J is TRBJ2-1; 7 bases are a match to TRBD1. The ends lost 7 bases at V and 2 bases at J; junction bases unmatched: 2. CDR3 size: 13 residues. Looked up from germline, CDR1 is LNHNV and CDR2 is YYDKDF (reference sequence). CDR3 sequence reads: CATTRGPYNEQFF. The CDR3 bases are TGTGCCACCACGAGGGGGCCCTACAATGAGCAGTTCTTC.

This clonotype was detected ten times or more. This chain joins TRBV7-2 and TRBJ2-1; 7 positions agree with TRBD2. Germline V gives CDR1 SGHTA, CDR2 FQGNSA. V was pared by 2 bases and J by 7 bases, with 8 bases of the junction left unmatched. The CDR3 is 15 residues long. This CDR3 reads CASSLPRDYENEQFF. CDR3 coding DNA: TGTGCCAGCAGCTTACCCCGGGACTACGAAAATGAGCAGTTCTTC.

This clonotype has a handful of counts. The chain uses TRBV24-1 and TRBJ1-1; D is ambiguous. Trimming cost V 6 bases and J 2 bases, with 3 bases left between them. Germline CDR1 is KGHDR and CDR2 is SFDVKD. This CDR3 is built from 11 residues. CDR3 coding DNA: TGTGCCACCAGTTCCAACACTGAAGCTTTCTTT. Its translation: CATSSNTEAFF.